The 10 T cell receptor beta chains given below trace back to one sample, sequenced in a study of T cells in Graves' hyperthyroidism and ophthalmopathy. RNA transcripts served as the template for amplifying TCR beta CDR3 regions. Using the HTBI primer set, a first-round RT-PCR was run on the TCR CDR3. One entry per CDR3 protein, called by TCRdb with MiXCR from the multiplex PCR reads. The profile shows under 300,000 distinct CDR3 sequences, roughly 13% of them singletons. The sample consisted of blood. Receptors originate from a woman aged 40 to 50 with Graves' hyperthyroidism.

This clonotype has just a few counts. The chain employs TRBV24-1 and TRBJ1-5, with 9 positions matching TRBD1. Trimming at V came to 4 bases and at J to 1 base, leaving 1 base not matched to a gene. Germline CDR1 and CDR2: KGHDR and SFDVKD. The length of the CDR3 is 15 residues. The CDR3 loop is CATSEGTGSNQPQHF. The CDR3 region has the DNA TGTGCCACCAGTGAGGGGACAGGGAGCAATCAGCCCCAGCATTTT.

This clonotype was detected ten times or more. The chain has TRBV28 and TRBJ1-1; 7 positions match TRBD1. The CDR3 runs to 13 residues. Trimming removed 6 bases from V and 4 bases from J; junction bases left unmatched: 5. The germline gives CDR1 MDHEN, CDR2 SYDVKM. CDR3 DNA: TGTGCCAGCAGGTTACAGGGGCCCACTGAAGCTTTCTTT. As protein: CASRLQGPTEAFF.

This clonotype was observed at least ten times. The chain recombines TRBV2 with TRBJ2-7; D gene unclear. The CDR3 is 12 residues long. Germline lookup yields CDR1 SNHLY and CDR2 FYNNEI. Deletions cut 1 base from V and 10 bases from J, with 11 bases between. The CDR3 sequence is CASSEEVQLQYF. The DNA for the CDR3 is TGTGCCAGCAGTGAAGAAGTACAGTTACAGTACTTC.

This clonotype was seen repeatedly, ten times or more. This chain joins TRBV24-1 and TRBJ1-2; 7 bases align to TRBD1. CDR1 and CDR2 (germline): KGHDR, SFDVKD. The junction had 4 bases not matched to a gene; V was cut back by 6 bases and J by 4 bases. The length of the CDR3 is 13 residues. This CDR3 reads CATSSGTAYGYTF. For the CDR3, the DNA is TGTGCCACCAGTTCCGGGACAGCCTATGGCTACACCTTC.

This clonotype was detected many times. This chain joins TRBV2 and TRBJ2-5; TRBD1 aligns across 7 bases. V shed 7 bases and J 1 base; nucleotides not matched to a gene: 6. The CDR3 is 14 amino acids. CDR1 and CDR2 (germline): SNHLY, FYNNEI. This CDR3 is CASNQRDSQETQYF. For the CDR3, the DNA is TGTGCCAGCAACCAAAGGGACAGCCAAGAGACCCAGTACTTC.

This clonotype was picked up many times. The V gene is TRBV7-2, the J gene TRBJ2-7; weak D call: TRBD2 (6 bases). CDR3 size: 15 residues. From germline, CDR1 is SGHTA and CDR2 FQGNSA. Trimming took off 3 bases at V and 4 bases at J, with 16 bases between the two ends. CDR3 loop: CASSFLGLSTYEQYF. Here the CDR3 DNA reads TGTGCCAGCAGCTTCCTCGGACTATCCACATACGAGCAGTACTTC. The full variable domain, with the rest looked up from reference TRBV7-2 and TRBJ2-7, is GAGVSQSPSNKVTEKGKDVELRCDPISGHTALYWYRQSLGQGLEFLIYFQGNSAPDKSGLPSDRFSAERTGGSVSTLTIQRTQQEDSAVYLCASSFLGLSTYEQYFGPGTRLTVT.

The J gene is TRBJ1-2, the V gene TRBV16, with D hard to call. The length of the CDR3 is 14 residues. Trimming took 0 bases from V and 6 from J, leaving 11 bases between them. The germline CDR1 and CDR2 sequences are KGHSY and FQNENV. The DNA for the CDR3 is TGTGCCAGCAGCCAATCGGGCAATGGTAATGGCTACACCTTC. It specifies CASSQSGNGNGYTF.

This clonotype was counted many times. The chain combines TRBV30 with TRBJ1-1; D gene uncertain. Trimming removed 5 bases at V and 6 bases at J, with 10 bases between. CDR1 is GTSNPN and CDR2 is SVGIG in the germline V gene (reference sequence). The CDR3 contains 11 residues. The CDR3 DNA reads TGTGCCTGGGCCGGGATAGCTGAAGCTTTCTTT. Translating it yields CAWAGIAEAFF.

In this sample, this clonotype turned up many times. The chain carries TRBV5-1 and TRBJ1-1; D is uncertain. The CDR3 loop spans 14 amino acids. Trimming stripped 1 base from V and 5 bases from J, with 12 bases between. Germline assignment: CDR1 SGHRS and CDR2 YFSETQ. The CDR3 DNA reads TGCGCCAGCAGCTTGCAAGGCGGCCAGACTGAAGCTTTCTTT. Its translation is CASSLQGGQTEAFF.

At least ten counts were recorded for this clonotype. The chain combines TRBV7-2 with TRBJ2-7, with a weak D call TRBD1 (6 bases). This CDR3 contains 14 residues. Trimming left V 4 bases short and J 1 base short, with 11 bases between. CDR1 is SGHTA and CDR2 is FQGNSA in the germline V gene. CDR3 sequence reads: CASSSRQVSYEQYF. The CDR3, as DNA: TGTGCCAGCAGCTCCCGACAGGTGTCCTACGAGCAGTACTTC.